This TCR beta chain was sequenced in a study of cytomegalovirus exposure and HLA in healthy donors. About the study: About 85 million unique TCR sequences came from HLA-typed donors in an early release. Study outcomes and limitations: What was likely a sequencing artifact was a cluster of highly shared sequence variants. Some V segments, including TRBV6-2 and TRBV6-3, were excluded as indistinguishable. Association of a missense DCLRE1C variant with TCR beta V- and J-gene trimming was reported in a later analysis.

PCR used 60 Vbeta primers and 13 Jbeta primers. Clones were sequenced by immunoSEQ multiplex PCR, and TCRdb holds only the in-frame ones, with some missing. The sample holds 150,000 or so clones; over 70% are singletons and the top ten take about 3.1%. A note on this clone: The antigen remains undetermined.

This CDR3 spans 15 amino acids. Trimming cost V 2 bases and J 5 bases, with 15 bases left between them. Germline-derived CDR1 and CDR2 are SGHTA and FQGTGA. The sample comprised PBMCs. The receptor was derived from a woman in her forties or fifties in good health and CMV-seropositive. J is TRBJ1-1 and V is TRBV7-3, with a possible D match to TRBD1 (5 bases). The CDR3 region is CASSLSGGSGTEAFF. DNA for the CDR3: TGTGCCAGCAGCTTATCTGGGGGGTCCGGGACTGAAGCTTTCTTT.